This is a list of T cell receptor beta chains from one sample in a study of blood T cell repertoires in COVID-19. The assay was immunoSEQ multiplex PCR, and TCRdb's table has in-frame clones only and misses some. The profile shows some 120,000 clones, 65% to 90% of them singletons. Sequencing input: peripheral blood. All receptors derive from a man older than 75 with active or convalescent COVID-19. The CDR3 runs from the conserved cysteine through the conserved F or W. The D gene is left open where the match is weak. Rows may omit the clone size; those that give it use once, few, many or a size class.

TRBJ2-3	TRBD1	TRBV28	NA	CASSSPGQAFTDTQYF	TGTGCCAGCAGTAGTCCGGGACAGGCGTTCACAGATACGCAGTATTTT
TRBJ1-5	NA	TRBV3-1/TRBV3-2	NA	CASSQDRDQPQHF	TGTGCCAGCAGCCAAGATCGGGATCAGCCCCAGCATTTT
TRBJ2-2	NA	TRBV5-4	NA	CASSLALGQNTGELFF	TGTGCCAGCAGCTTGGCACTGGGACAGAACACCGGGGAGCTGTTTTTT
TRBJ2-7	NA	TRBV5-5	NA	CASSLGGSSYEQYF	TGTGCCAGCAGCTTGGGGGGCAGCTCCTACGAGCAGTACTTC
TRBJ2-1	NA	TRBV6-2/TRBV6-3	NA	CASSYRGYNEQFF	TGTGCCAGCAGTTACAGGGGCTACAATGAGCAGTTCTTC
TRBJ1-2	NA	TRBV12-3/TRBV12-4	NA	CASSFTGYYGYTF	TGTGCCAGCAGCTTTACAGGGTACTATGGCTACACCTTC
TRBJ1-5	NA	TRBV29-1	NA	CSVKTGSNQPQHF	TGCAGCGTAAAGACGGGTAGCAATCAGCCCCAGCATTTT
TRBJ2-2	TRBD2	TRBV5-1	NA	CASSGGLAPGELFF	TGCGCCAGCAGCGGGGGACTAGCCCCCGGGGAGCTGTTTTTT
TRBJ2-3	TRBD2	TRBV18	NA	CASSPLAGVRMMNTQYF	TGTGCCAGCTCACCCCTAGCGGGGGTCCGTATGATGAATACGCAGTATTTT
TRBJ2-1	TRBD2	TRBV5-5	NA	CASSLGLATYNEQFF	TGTGCCAGCAGCTTGGGACTAGCGACTTACAATGAGCAGTTCTTC
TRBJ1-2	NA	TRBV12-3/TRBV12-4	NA	CASSWDAGVGYTF	TGTGCCAGCAGTTGGGACGCGGGGGTTGGCTACACCTTC
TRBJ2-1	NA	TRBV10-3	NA	CAISESGQGGNNEQFF	TGTGCCATCAGTGAGTCGGGCCAGGGAGGCAACAATGAGCAGTTCTTC
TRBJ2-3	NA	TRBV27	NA	CASSSERLALVDTQYF	TGTGCCAGCAGTTCCGAAAGGCTAGCGCTCGTAGATACGCAGTATTTT
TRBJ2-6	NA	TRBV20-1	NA	CSASRGVVRGANVLTF	TGCAGTGCTAGTCGGGGAGTGGTGCGCGGGGCCAACGTCCTGACTTTC
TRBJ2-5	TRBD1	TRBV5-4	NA	CASSPDAGTGGWETQYF	TGTGCCAGCAGCCCTGATGCCGGGACAGGGGGCTGGGAGACCCAGTACTTC
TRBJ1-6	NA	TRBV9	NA	CASSLAPRSNSPLHF	TGTGCCAGCAGTCTCGCCCCCAGGTCGAATTCACCCCTCCACTTT
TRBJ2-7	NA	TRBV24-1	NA	CATSDFGRHEQYF	TGTGCCACCAGTGATTTTGGGAGACACGAGCAGTACTTC
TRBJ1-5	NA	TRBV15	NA	CATSRDFGESQPQHF	TGTGCCACCAGCAGAGATTTCGGGGAAAGCCAGCCCCAGCATTTT
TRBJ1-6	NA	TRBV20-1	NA	CSASSGKTYNSPLHF	TGCAGTGCTAGTTCGGGGAAAACCTATAATTCACCCCTCCACTTT
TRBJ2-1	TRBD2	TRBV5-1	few	CASKAGALGNEQFF	TGCGCCAGCAAGGCGGGAGCCTTGGGTAATGAGCAGTTCTTC
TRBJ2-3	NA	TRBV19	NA	CASSIVAVTTDTQYF	TGTGCCAGTAGTATAGTGGCGGTCACCACAGATACGCAGTATTTT
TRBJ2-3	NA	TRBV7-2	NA	CASSADFTTDTQYF	TGTGCCAGCAGCGCCGACTTTACTACAGATACGCAGTATTTT
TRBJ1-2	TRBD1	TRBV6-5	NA	CASRTRGTGAGYTF	TGTGCCAGCAGAACGAGGGGGACAGGGGCGGGCTACACCTTC